This T cell receptor (beta chain) was captured by sequencing in a study of cytomegalovirus exposure and HLA in healthy donors. Study-wide points: Researchers reportedly found TCR beta sequences accurately predicted most subjects' HLA-A and HLA-B alleles.

With regard to this clone: Its antigen is unidentified.

Healthy bone marrow donors made up the cohort. PCR used 60 Vbeta primers and 13 Jbeta primers. Only in-frame clones appear in the TCRdb table, and some are missing; sequencing was by immunoSEQ multiplex PCR. The sample is made up of around 75,000 clones, and the top ten hold about 0.82% of it. This CDR3 contains 14 residues. Germline values: CDR1 SGHDN, CDR2 FVKESK. V shed 3 bases and J shed 2 bases, with 8 bases lying between them. The chain carries TRBV14 and TRBJ1-5; maybe TRBD1 (5 bases). Sequenced sample: PBMCs. This sequence was found in a boy aged 5-17 years in good health and CMV-seronegative. The DNA of the CDR3 is TGTGCCAGCAGCCATGGCAGGGGCAATCAGCCCCAGCATTTT. Translation gives CASSHGRGNQPQHF.